This TCR beta chain appears in the sequencing data of a study of regulatory T cells in long-lasting Graves disease. RNA isolated from PBMCs was used to make the TCR library. American Thyroid Association guidelines defined how Graves' disease was diagnosed. Tubes containing EDTA received about 10 milliliters of drawn peripheral blood. Whole-study findings and limits: Persistent Graves' patients possessed reduced TCR diversity relative to recently diagnosed ones. Public clonotype sharing was higher in persistent than newly diagnosed patients.

In regard to this clonotype: The antigen remains undetermined.

TCRdb fed the reads into MiXCR, producing one record per CDR3 protein. Of approximately 1,900 distinct CDR3 sequences in the sample, 45% to 65% were seen once. Sequences were derived from peripheral blood mononuclear cells (PBMCs), sampled with antithyroid drug treatment, in newly diagnosed or persistent Graves disease (not recorded which). This clonotype was obtained from a human donor with Graves disease.

CDR3 nucleotides: TGTGCCAGCAGCTTGGCCGGGACGGAACACTACGAGCAGTACTTC. Its translation: CASSLAGTEHYEQYF. The chain joins TRBV5-6 to TRBJ2-7; possibly TRBD1 or TRBD2 for D (5 bases each). CDR1 and CDR2 (germline): SGHDT, YYEEEE. V lost 0 bases and J 3 bases, leaving 13 bases between the germline ends. There are 15 residues in the CDR3.